These 27 T cell receptor beta chains share one sample of origin, sequenced in a study of blood T cells in healthy people across ages. It was with a sample-barcoded 5' primer and a J-beta primer mix that a second PCR of about 7 to 12 cycles was run. TCRdb re-called the 5' RACE reads with MiXCR, one entry per CDR3 protein. This sample has some 1,800,000 distinct CDR3 sequences, with approximately 39% found just once. Sequenced input: blood. These receptors were collected from a human donor in good health.

The CDR3: CASSPRDRGPVGYTF. The CDR3 nucleotides are TGTGCCAGCAGTCCCAGGGACAGGGGACCTGTAGGGTACACCTTC. V is TRBV27 and J is TRBJ1-2; 10 bases map to TRBD1. The CDR3 contains 15 residues. CDR1 and CDR2 from the germline V gene are MNHEY and SMNVEV (reference sequence). The V gene end was trimmed by 5 bases and the J gene end by 11 bases; junction bases not matched to a gene: 14.

At least ten counts were recorded for this clonotype. The DNA for the CDR3 is TGTGCCAGCAGTCCAGGGGGGGCTAACTATGGCTACACCTTC. Amino acid sequence: CASSPGGANYGYTF. The gene calls are TRBV12-3 or TRBV12-4 and TRBJ1-2; 7 nucleotides match TRBD1. Trimming at V came to 5 bases and at J to 0 bases, leaving 3 bases not matched to a gene. This CDR3 spans 14 amino acids.

The genes are TRBV28 and TRBJ1-2; D not certain. V was clipped by 5 bases and J by 8 bases, with 15 bases between them. Germline V gives CDR1 MDHEN, CDR2 SYDVKM. The CDR3 loop spans 13 amino acids. The CDR3 DNA is TGTGCCAGCAGTGGGCCCCCAATTAGCGGCTACACCTTC. Encoded protein: CASSGPPISGYTF.

This rearrangement joins TRBV9 to TRBJ2-6, with D hard to call. CDR3 size: 17 residues. From germline, CDR1 is SGDLS and CDR2 YYNGEE. V lost 3 bases, J lost 0 bases, and 13 bases lay in between. Written as DNA, the CDR3 is TGTGCCAGCAGCGGACCAGGAACTTTCTCTGGGGCCAACGTCCTGACTTTC. Its translation: CASSGPGTFSGANVLTF.

This clonotype was detected ten times or more. V usage is TRBV4-3 and J usage is TRBJ2-3; 7 bases fit TRBD2. J was trimmed by 2 bases and V by 0 bases; bases with no gene match: 5. CDR1 is LGHNA, CDR2 YSLEER, per germline. CDR3 size: 16 residues. CDR3 loop: CASSQESGGYTDTQYF. The CDR3 nucleotides read TGCGCCAGCAGCCAAGAGTCCGGGGGGTACACAGATACGCAGTATTTT.

Concerning this clonotype itself: One end of the junction fails to match germline, which may point to a read error. The rearrangement links TRBV7-8 to TRBJ1-4; tentatively, D is TRBD1 (6 bases). The CDR3 totals 14 residues. The V gene's germline CDR1 is SGHVS and CDR2 FQNEAQ. This CDR3 is CASTLGTNNEKLFF. In DNA, the CDR3 is TGTGCCAGCACCTTAGGGACAAATAATGAAAAACTGTTTTTT.

The V call is TRBV11-3, the J call TRBJ2-1; D assignment may be TRBD1 or TRBD2 (6 bases each). The CDR3 is made up of 16 amino acids. V was trimmed by 5 bases and J by 3 bases, leaving 17 bases between them. The germline gives CDR1 SGHNT, CDR2 YENEEA. Here the CDR3 reads CASSGGKQGDYNEQFF. The CDR3 coding sequence is TGTGCCAGCAGCGGGGGGAAACAGGGAGACTACAATGAGCAGTTCTTC. The whole variable domain, remainder taken from reference TRBV11-3 and TRBJ2-1, is EAGVVQSPRYKIIEKKQPVAFWCNPISGHNTLYWYLQNLGQGPELLIRYENEEAVDDSQLPKDRFSAERLKGVDSTLKIQPAELGDSAVYLCASSGGKQGDYNEQFFGPGTRLTVL.

The CDR3 bases are TGTGCCAGCAGCCCTCAGGGCCAGCTGGACGAGCAGTACTTC. As protein: CASSPQGQLDEQYF. The chain is built from TRBV7-8 and TRBJ2-4; a possible D gene is TRBD1 (5 bases). The J call may be faulty, since TRBJ2-7 better matches the DNA end. CDR1 is SGHVS, CDR2 FQNEAQ, per germline. CDR3 length equals 14 residues.

The rearrangement links TRBV7-9 to TRBJ2-4; 7 bases are a match to TRBD2. Gene TRBJ2-7 matches the end of the DNA better, so the J call may be wrong. CDR3 length: 15 residues. Germline V gene lookup returns CDR1 SEHNR and CDR2 FQNEAQ (reference sequence). The DNA of the CDR3 is TGTGCCAGCAGCTACGACGGGACTACCCTCGACGAGCAGTACTTC. Translated, it gives CASSYDGTTLDEQYF.

The genes are TRBV7-2 and TRBJ1-1; D ambiguous. The CDR3 is made up of 14 amino acids. Trimming removed 1 base at V and 3 bases at J, with 9 bases between. From germline, CDR1 is SGHTA and CDR2 FQGNSA. CDR3 sequence (DNA): TGTGCCAGCAGCTTAGAAAGGGAGTACACTGAAGCTTTCTTT. As protein: CASSLEREYTEAFF.

This clonotype was counted between two and nine times. CDR3 sequence: CAPTARYEQYF. The CDR3 bases are TGTGCCCCGACAGCCCGCTACGAGCAGTACTTC. The chain combines TRBV12-3 or TRBV12-4 with TRBJ2-7; the D gene is possibly TRBD1 (5 bases). Trimming removed 11 bases at V and 3 bases at J, with 11 bases between. The CDR3 sequence is 11 residues long.

The chain combines TRBV7-2 with TRBJ2-4, with D possibly being TRBD1 (5 bases). The assigned J gene may be wrong: the sequence end matches TRBJ2-7 better. CDR3 length: 15 residues. From germline, CDR1 is SGHTA and CDR2 FQGNSA. Here the CDR3 DNA reads TGTGCCAGCAGCCCAACAGGTCAGTTCTTCTACGAGCAGTACTTC. Translated, it gives CASSPTGQFFYEQYF.

This clonotype has just a few counts. DNA of the CDR3: TGCGCCAGCAGCCAAGGCCCGGCAGGCAATCAGCCCCAGCATTTT. Amino acid sequence: CASSQGPAGNQPQHF. The rearrangement uses TRBV4-3 and TRBJ1-5; unclear D gene. V shed 1 base and J shed 2 bases, with 9 bases lying between them. The CDR3 consists of 15 residues. The germline gives CDR1 LGHNA, CDR2 YSLEER.

This clonotype was counted a few times. The chain recombines TRBV4-1 with TRBJ1-1, with D unresolved. Germline CDR1 reads MGHRA; CDR2 reads YSYEKL. The CDR3 length is 14 residues. V lost 9 bases, J lost 0 bases, and 14 bases lay in between. The CDR3 DNA reads as TGCGCCAGTTCAAGGTTAGGTCTGAACACTGAAGCTTTCTTT. This gives the protein CASSRLGLNTEAFF.

Of note for this clonotype: It may be a read error: a sequence one base away is much more abundant. This chain joins TRBV12-3 or TRBV12-4 and TRBJ2-4; TRBD1 agrees at 10 bases. The tail of the sequence fits TRBJ2-7 better, so the J call may be wrong. The CDR3 is made up of 16 amino acids. The CDR3 sequence: CASSPGTRTGGYEQYF. The CDR3 region has the DNA TGTGCCAGCAGTCCTGGGACCAGGACAGGGGGCTACGAGCAGTACTTC.

This clonotype was picked up many times. The rearrangement links TRBV11-2 to TRBJ2-1, with 7 bases fitting TRBD2. Trimming at V came to 2 bases and at J to 4 bases, leaving 5 bases not matched to a gene. CDR1 is SGHAT, CDR2 FQNNGV, per germline. The CDR3 runs 15 residues. The CDR3: CASSLTAGNYNEQFF. The CDR3 DNA reads as TGTGCCAGCAGCTTAACAGCGGGGAATTACAATGAGCAGTTCTTC.

The chain carries TRBV7-9 and TRBJ1-1; unclear D gene. The CDR3 is made up of 15 amino acids. Trimming took 7 bases from V and 7 from J, leaving 22 bases between them. From germline, CDR1 is SEHNR and CDR2 FQNEAQ (reference sequence). Here the CDR3 reads CASTPGRYGIGEAFF. The CDR3 bases are TGTGCCAGCACCCCAGGAAGGTATGGTATAGGTGAAGCTTTCTTT.

This clonotype has a handful of counts. The chain carries TRBV7-9 and TRBJ2-5, with D perhaps being TRBD1 or TRBD2 (5 bases each). The V end lost 4 bases, the J end lost 5 bases, and 17 bases lay between the germline ends. The CDR3 loop spans 15 amino acids. Germline assignment: CDR1 SEHNR and CDR2 FQNEAQ (reference sequence). The CDR3 is CASSYWDQVVETQYF. The DNA for the CDR3 is TGTGCCAGCAGCTACTGGGACCAAGTGGTGGAGACCCAGTACTTC.

The chain recombines TRBV4-1 with TRBJ1-2; TRBD1 might be the D (5 bases). This CDR3 is built from 16 residues. Trimming left V 3 bases short and J 0 bases short, with 14 bases between. Germline V gives CDR1 MGHRA, CDR2 YSYEKL. The CDR3 loop is CASSQVVTEANYGYTF. The DNA for the CDR3 is TGCGCCAGCAGCCAGGTGGTGACAGAAGCTAACTATGGCTACACCTTC.

The V call is TRBV4-3, the J call TRBJ2-1; D may be TRBD2 (7 bases). CDR3 length equals 16 residues. V shed 1 base and J shed 3 bases, with 13 bases lying between them. Germline loops: CDR1 LGHNA, CDR2 YSLEER. The CDR3 loop reads CASSQVGGGGYNEQFF. The CDR3 DNA reads TGCGCCAGCAGCCAAGTAGGCGGGGGCGGCTACAATGAGCAGTTCTTC.

The rearrangement joins TRBV18 to TRBJ1-2; 7 positions agree with TRBD1. Germline CDR1 KGHSH, CDR2 LQKENI. There are 17 residues in the CDR3. V was clipped by 4 bases and J by 2 bases; unmatched bases: 13. The CDR3 region is CASSRPQGQATNYGYTF. CDR3 coding DNA: TGTGCCAGCTCACGCCCTCAAGGACAGGCAACAAACTATGGCTACACCTTC.

CDR3 in DNA: TGTGCCAGCAGTCCGGCCGTAGACAGGTGGGGAGATACGCAGTATTTT. The encoded protein is CASSPAVDRWGDTQYF. This chain links TRBV28 with TRBJ2-3; possibly TRBD1 for D (6 bases). V was pared by 5 bases and J by 5 bases, with 20 bases between. CDR1 is MDHEN and CDR2 is SYDVKM in the germline V gene. The length of the CDR3 is 16 residues.

This clonotype was seen a few times. V gene TRBV5-5 combines with J gene TRBJ2-2; no reliable D call. The CDR3 sequence is 13 residues long. Germline V gives CDR1 SGHKS, CDR2 YYEKEE (reference sequence). Trimming removed 7 bases at V and 0 bases at J, with 7 bases between. The CDR3 DNA is TGTGCCAGCTCTGGGCCGAACACCGGGGAGCTGTTTTTT. It encodes CASSGPNTGELFF.

This sequence joins TRBV6-2 or TRBV6-3 and TRBJ1-5; 8 bases line up with TRBD1. The CDR3 has 15 residues. Germline lookup yields CDR1 MNHEY and CDR2 SVGEGT. Trimming cost V 6 bases and J 5 bases; bases outside gene matches: 9. CDR3 protein: CASRYRDRNYQPQHF. The CDR3 DNA sequence: TGTGCCAGCAGGTACAGGGACAGGAACTATCAGCCCCAGCATTTT.

This clonotype was seen a handful of times. The chain is built from TRBV6-5 and TRBJ2-1; D gene ambiguous. The CDR3 contains 11 residues. CDR1 and CDR2 (germline): MNHEY, SVGAGI. Between the trimmed V and J ends, which lost 10 bases and 4 bases, there was a span of 8 bases. DNA of the CDR3: TGTGCCACCCAAGTTTACAATGAGCAGTTCTTC. Its translation is CATQVYNEQFF.

Regarding this clonotype: Since a much larger clone is just one base distant, this may be a read error. This chain joins TRBV20-1 and TRBJ2-7, with a weak D call TRBD2 (5 bases). Per germline, CDR1 DFQATT and CDR2 SNEGSKA (reference sequence). This CDR3 contains 15 residues. CDR3 loop: CSTRDAGLSSYEQYF. The CDR3, as DNA: TGCAGTACTAGAGATGCTGGACTCAGCTCCTACGAGCAGTACTTC.

CDR3 protein: CSAPSRTSTDTQYF. The DNA for the CDR3 is TGCAGTGCCCCTAGCCGAACGAGCACAGATACGCAGTATTTT. V usage is TRBV20-1 and J usage is TRBJ2-3, with TRBD2 as a possible D gene (5 bases). Trimming left V 6 bases short and J 0 bases short, with 13 bases between. The CDR3 extends over 14 amino acids. Germline V gene sequence: CDR1 DFQATT, CDR2 SNEGSKA (reference sequence).